This TCR beta chain was identified in a study of radiation and T cells in renal cell carcinoma. Study in general: Nephrectomy followed 15 Gy stereotactic body radiation by 4 weeks. Whole-study findings and limits: From baseline, blood top tumor clonotypes peaked at 2 weeks post-radiation.

The method was immunoSEQ multiplex PCR; TCRdb's version includes in-frame clones alone and lacks a portion of them. The repertoire consists of about 130,000 clones, with roughly four fifths occurring once and the leading ten covering approximately 2%. A note on this clone: Its antigen is not known.

Time point in this sample: blood 2 weeks post-SBRT. Treatment of the sample: 15 Gy SBRT to primary tumor, nephrectomy 4 weeks later. This specimen consisted of blood, obtained from a patient whose treatment included radiotherapy and nephrectomy. This TCR derives from a woman aged 60-75 years with renal cell carcinoma.

As DNA, the CDR3 is TGCGCCAGCACCCCCTTCGTAGGGGAAGGCTACACCTTC. Encoded protein: CASTPFVGEGYTF. The chain employs TRBV5-1 and TRBJ1-2, with D tentatively TRBD1 (5 bases). Germline CDR1 is SGHRS and CDR2 is YFSETQ. There are 13 residues in the CDR3. V dropped 6 bases and J dropped 8 bases, with 17 bases sitting between them.